Following are 28 T cell receptor beta chains from one sample sequenced in a study of control samples from healthy donors and cancer patients. Clones were sequenced by immunoSEQ multiplex PCR, and TCRdb holds only the in-frame ones, with some missing. The sample lists under 300,000 clones, approximately 80% occurring once. Sequenced input: PBMCs. The receptors were gathered from a woman aged 55-75 years with lung cancer.

V is TRBV12-3 or TRBV12-4 and J is TRBJ1-1, with unresolved D. This CDR3 has 13 amino acids. Between the trimmed V and J ends, which lost 3 bases and 9 bases, there was a span of 14 bases. CDR3 in amino acids: CASSFQGIAQAFF. The CDR3, as DNA: TGTGCCAGCAGTTTCCAAGGAATAGCGCAAGCTTTCTTT.

This clone showed up just a few times. This sequence joins TRBV27 and TRBJ1-6; D not certain. V lost 2 bases to trimming and J lost 2 bases, with 10 bases between them. Germline lookup yields CDR1 MNHEY and CDR2 SMNVEV (reference sequence). This CDR3 comprises 16 residues. The CDR3 here is CASSLKSATYNSPLHF. In DNA form, the CDR3 reads TGTGCCAGCAGTTTAAAATCAGCAACCTATAATTCACCCCTCCACTTT.

The rearrangement uses TRBV4-1 and TRBJ2-3; no clear D. Trimming stripped 0 bases from V and 4 bases from J, with 8 bases between. CDR1 is MGHRA, CDR2 YSYEKL, per germline. This CDR3 has 14 residues. CDR3 sequence (DNA): TGCGCCAGCAGCCAAGATGGGTTTGCAGATACGCAGTATTTT. Encoded protein: CASSQDGFADTQYF.

The chain uses TRBV3-1 (or the pseudogene TRBV3-2) and TRBJ2-7; D remains ambiguous. V shed 3 bases and J shed 2 bases, with 5 bases lying between them. Germline CDR1 is LGHDT and CDR2 is YNNKEL (reference sequence). The CDR3 is 12 amino acids. In DNA, the CDR3 is TGTGCCAGCAGCCATTACCCCTACGAGCAGTACTTC. It yields the protein CASSHYPYEQYF.

This chain uses TRBV6-1 with TRBJ1-1; a possible D gene is TRBD1 (6 bases). CDR1 MNHNS and CDR2 SASEGT come from the germline V gene. Trimming pared 3 bases from V and 2 bases from J, leaving 7 bases between. This CDR3 has 13 amino acids. CDR3 residues: CASSEGANTEAFF. CDR3 DNA: TGTGCCAGCAGTGAGGGGGCTAACACTGAAGCTTTCTTT.

The rearrangement links TRBV12-5 to TRBJ1-5; TRBD1 aligns across 8 bases. The CDR3 consists of 14 residues. J gave up 10 bases and V 7 bases, and 12 bases lay outside the gene matches. Germline V gene data show CDR1 as LGHNT and CDR2 as FRNRAP. The CDR3 coding sequence is TGTGCTAGTGTCCCCGCGGGACAGGAAGGTCCCCAGCATTTT. Its protein is CASVPAGQEGPQHF.

V is TRBV5-1 and J is TRBJ2-3, with TRBD2 matching 10 bases. The CDR3 has 15 amino acids. Unmatched junction bases numbered 2, after V lost 2 bases and J lost 2 bases. Per the germline V gene, CDR1 is SGHRS and CDR2 is YFSETQ. This CDR3 is CASSFGLADTDTQYF. In nucleotides, the CDR3 is TGCGCCAGCAGCTTCGGACTAGCGGACACAGATACGCAGTATTTT. The full variable domain, rest sourced from reference TRBV5-1 and TRBJ2-3, is KAGVTQTPRYLIKTRGQQVTLSCSPISGHRSVSWYQQTPGQGLQFLFEYFSETQRNKGNFPGRFSGRQFSNSRSEMNVSTLELGDSALYLCASSFGLADTDTQYFGPGTRLTVL.

The chain joins TRBV11-2 to TRBJ1-2; D remains unclear. V dropped 5 bases and J dropped 8 bases, with 12 bases sitting between them. Germline CDR1 SGHAT, CDR2 FQNNGV. The CDR3 sequence is 12 residues long. CDR3 protein: CASSLTLGGYTF. The CDR3 DNA sequence: TGTGCCAGCAGCCTGACATTGGGAGGCTACACCTTC.

The chain is built from TRBV6-7 and TRBJ2-3; 10 bases line up with TRBD2. Being an ORF, TRBV6-7 has a function that is uncertain. The CDR3 loop spans 14 amino acids. After removal of 8 bases from V and 7 bases from J, the junction contained 9 bases not matched to a gene. CDR3 amino acids: CASHEREGHYTQYF. The CDR3 bases are TGTGCCAGCCACGAGCGGGAGGGTCACTATACGCAGTATTTT.

V gene TRBV5-5 combines with J gene TRBJ1-3, with 7 nucleotides matching TRBD1. The CDR3 covers 17 residues. V was pared by 1 base and J by 4 bases, with 11 bases of the junction left unmatched. Germline CDR1 and CDR2: SGHKS and YYEKEE (reference sequence). CDR3 bases: TGTGCCAGCAGCTTGAGTTCCGGACAGGCCGGAGGAAACACCATATATTTT. Translation gives CASSLSSGQAGGNTIYF.

This chain connects TRBV28 to TRBJ1-2; 7 nucleotides align to TRBD1. This CDR3 has 14 residues. Germline CDR1 is MDHEN and CDR2 is SYDVKM. V trimming: 7 bases; J trimming: 4 bases; junction bases outside the gene matches: 9. CDR3 nucleotide sequence: TGTGCCAGCATCGTCAGGGGGATGGCCTATGGCTACACCTTC. As protein: CASIVRGMAYGYTF.

CDR3 bases: TGTGCCAGCAGACTCACAGGGCAGAGAGCCAATCAGCCCCAGCATTTT. It translates to CASRLTGQRANQPQHF. The genes are TRBV2 and TRBJ1-5, with D possibly being TRBD1 (6 bases). V was cut by 6 bases and J by 3 bases, with 18 bases left in between. Germline V lookup: CDR1 SNHLY, CDR2 FYNNEI. There are 16 residues in the CDR3.

The rearrangement links TRBV11-2 to TRBJ2-3, with D perhaps TRBD2 (6 bases). Germline values: CDR1 SGHAT, CDR2 FQNNGV. CDR3 size: 16 residues. The V gene lost 5 bases and the J gene lost 2 bases, with 17 bases spanning the gap. For the CDR3, the DNA is TGTGCCAGCAGCATCACCGGGACTTCATACACAGATACGCAGTATTTT. Amino acid sequence: CASSITGTSYTDTQYF.

This chain uses TRBV19 with TRBJ1-2; 8 nucleotides agree with TRBD1. After removal of 5 bases from V and 8 bases from J, the junction contained 13 bases not matched to a gene. Germline V CDR1 and CDR2: LNHDA, SQIVND (reference sequence). The CDR3 runs to 15 residues. CDR3 region: CASSFIDRGGRGYTF. The DNA of the CDR3 is TGTGCCAGTAGTTTTATCGACAGGGGCGGACGGGGCTACACCTTC.

CDR3 sequence (DNA): TGCGCCAGCTGCCAAGGGCCGGGAGGGCCGGGGGAGACCCAGTACTTC. Translated: CASCQGPGGPGETQYF. This chain uses TRBV5-1 with TRBJ2-5, with TRBD2 matching over 8 bases. This CDR3 has 16 residues. The germline gives CDR1 SGHRS, CDR2 YFSETQ. Germline trimming cut 7 bases from V and 5 bases from J; bases unmatched to any gene: 16.

The genes are TRBV3-1 (or the pseudogene TRBV3-2) and TRBJ1-1, with D possibly matching TRBD1 (5 bases). CDR1 LGHDT and CDR2 YNNKEL come from the germline V gene (reference sequence). V was clipped by 1 base and J by 8 bases, with 11 bases between them. This CDR3 is built from 13 residues. The CDR3: CASSQAGAGEAFF. The CDR3 DNA reads as TGTGCCAGCAGCCAAGCTGGTGCAGGGGAAGCTTTCTTT.

The chain is built from TRBV6-5 and TRBJ2-7, with a possible D match to TRBD1 (5 bases). The V end lost 10 bases, the J end lost 3 bases, and 16 bases lay between the germline ends. The CDR3 has 13 residues. Germline V lookup: CDR1 MNHEY, CDR2 SVGAGI. The CDR3 region is CATRALDSYEQYF. The CDR3 coding sequence is TGTGCCACCCGCGCCCTAGACAGCTACGAGCAGTACTTC.

The chain couples TRBV12-3 or TRBV12-4 to TRBJ2-5; D not certain. The CDR3 totals 12 residues. Trimming removed 4 bases at V and 4 bases at J, with 7 bases between. The CDR3 sequence: CASSSVRETQYF. Written as DNA, the CDR3 is TGTGCCAGCAGTTCGGTGAGAGAGACCCAGTACTTC.

This clone appeared a single time. The chain has TRBV4-2 and TRBJ1-2, with no clear D. Germline values: CDR1 LGHNA, CDR2 YNFKEQ. V was pared by 1 base and J by 7 bases, with 25 bases between. The CDR3 runs to 18 residues. The chain's CDR3 is CASSQGGTGVLGSTGYTF. Here the CDR3 DNA reads TGTGCCAGCAGCCAAGGGGGAACCGGGGTACTGGGTTCTACTGGCTACACCTTC.

The chain combines TRBV24-1 with TRBJ2-5; 7 bases align to TRBD1. The V and J ends lost 9 bases and 7 bases, in that order; junction bases with no gene match: 7. The CDR3 totals 12 residues. Germline V lookup: CDR1 KGHDR, CDR2 SFDVKD. In DNA, the CDR3 is TGTGCCACCGGGACAGATTTGGGGACCCAGTACTTC. Translating it yields CATGTDLGTQYF.

V is TRBV5-4 and J is TRBJ2-3, with 7 bases identical to TRBD1. The V gene's germline CDR1 is SGHNT and CDR2 YYREEE (reference sequence). The ends lost 0 bases at V and 4 bases at J; junction bases unmatched: 5. The CDR3 is 15 residues long. The CDR3: CASSLDQGVADTQYF. CDR3 sequence (DNA): TGTGCCAGCAGCTTGGACCAGGGGGTCGCAGATACGCAGTATTTT. The full variable domain, its missing parts supplied by reference TRBV5-4 and TRBJ2-3, is ETGVTQSPTHLIKTRGQQVTLRCSSQSGHNTVSWYQQALGQGPQFIFQYYREEENGRGNFPPRFSGLQFPNYSSELNVNALELDDSALYLCASSLDQGVADTQYFGPGTRLTVL.

Concerning this clone itself: Other DNA sequences in this sample translate to the same CDR3. This chain uses TRBV7-3 with TRBJ2-5; 11 positions match TRBD2. Germline values: CDR1 SGHTA, CDR2 FQGTGA. The CDR3 spans 16 residues. Trimming took 0 bases from V and 1 from J; bases not matched to a gene: 1. CDR3: CASSLTGTSGQETQYF. CDR3 nucleotide sequence: TGTGCCAGCAGCTTAACTGGGACTAGCGGCCAAGAGACCCAGTACTTC.

The chain employs TRBV19 and TRBJ2-7, with 8 bases lining up with TRBD1. V shed 0 bases, J shed 3 bases, and the junction held 13 bases outside the gene matches. Per the germline V gene, CDR1 is LNHDA and CDR2 is SQIVND (reference sequence). The CDR3 loop spans 18 amino acids. CDR3 sequence reads: CASSIDPSKTGGVYEQYF. DNA of the CDR3: TGTGCCAGTAGTATAGATCCTTCTAAAACAGGGGGTGTCTACGAGCAGTACTTC.

Regarding this clone: With a much larger clone just one base away, this may be a read error. This rearrangement joins TRBV7-9 to TRBJ1-1; 7 bases agree with TRBD1. The CDR3 extends over 13 amino acids. The V gene end was trimmed by 2 bases and the J gene end by 5 bases; junction bases not matched to a gene: 2. CDR1 and CDR2 from the germline V gene are SEHNR and FQNEAQ (reference sequence). DNA for the CDR3: TGTGCCAGCAGCTTAACAGGGGAAACTGAAGCTTTCTTT. This encodes CASSLTGETEAFF.

The rearrangement joins TRBV7-2 to TRBJ1-2; TRBD1 agrees at 9 bases. The ends lost 5 bases at V and 2 bases at J; junction bases unmatched: 3. There are 14 residues in the CDR3. Germline CDR1 SGHTA, CDR2 FQGNSA. The CDR3 reads CASSPGQGNYGYTF. As DNA, the CDR3 is TGTGCCAGCAGCCCAGGACAGGGGAACTATGGCTACACCTTC.

The gene calls are TRBV20-1 and TRBJ2-7; TRBD1 is a possible D gene (6 bases). The CDR3 is 11 residues long. The V and J ends lost 6 bases and 6 bases respectively, with 12 bases between them. Germline V gene sequence: CDR1 DFQATT, CDR2 SNEGSKA (reference sequence). As DNA, the CDR3 is TGCAGTGCCTCACCAGGGGTCGAGCAGTACTTC. Translating gives CSASPGVEQYF.

This chain joins TRBV11-3 and TRBJ2-1; TRBD2 matches at 7 bases. Germline CDR1 and CDR2: SGHNT and YENEEA. The ends lost 5 bases at V and 12 bases at J; junction bases unmatched: 16. CDR3 length equals 15 residues. The DNA for the CDR3 is TGTGCCAGCAGCCCCCCCTCTAGCGGTGTCCTCTTGCAGTTCTTC. Its translation is CASSPPSSGVLLQFF.

This sequence joins TRBV5-1 and TRBJ2-3; D is possibly TRBD1 (5 bases). V was cut by 4 bases and J by 4 bases, with 16 bases left in between. The CDR3 contains 15 residues. Germline assignment: CDR1 SGHRS and CDR2 YFSETQ. The CDR3 nucleotides are TGCGCCAGCAGCCTGTGGGGCAGGCTAGCAGATACGCAGTATTTT. This translates into CASSLWGRLADTQYF.